The rows below give T cell receptor beta chains drawn from one sample of a study of blood T cell repertoires in COVID-19. The method was immunoSEQ multiplex PCR; TCRdb's version includes in-frame clones alone and lacks a portion of them. The data contain just over 300,000 clones, about 85% of them singletons. The sequencing input was peripheral blood. These receptor sequences come from a man between 18 and 29 years old with active or convalescent COVID-19. Both conserved end residues are part of each CDR3. The D gene is left open where the match is weak. A row's size may be missing; if present it is once, few, many or a size class.

j_call d_call v_call clone_size cdr3_aa cdr3_nt
TRBJ2-7 TRBD2 TRBV5-1 NA CASSHGTSDTYEQYF TGCGCCAGCAGTCACGGGACTAGCGATACCTACGAGCAGTACTTC
TRBJ1-6 TRBD1 TRBV5-1 NA CASSSSPGQGYGNSPLHF TGCGCCAGCAGCTCCAGCCCGGGACAGGGGTACGGTAATTCACCCCTCCACTTT
TRBJ1-1 NA TRBV20-1 NA CSASLGATAGNTEAFF TGCAGTGCTAGTTTGGGGGCAACCGCCGGGAACACTGAAGCTTTCTTT
TRBJ2-7 TRBD2 TRBV14 NA CASSQDASGPLSYEQYF TGTGCCAGCAGCCAAGATGCTAGCGGGCCCCTCTCCTACGAGCAGTACTTC
TRBJ2-7 NA TRBV27 NA CASSLAGNSYEQYF TGTGCCAGCAGTTTAGCGGGAAACTCCTACGAGCAGTACTTC
TRBJ2-7 TRBD1 TRBV6-5 NA CASITSPGQLREQYF TGTGCCAGCATTACCAGTCCGGGACAGTTACGAGAGCAGTACTTC
TRBJ2-3 TRBD2 TRBV24-1 NA CATSDPGTSLTDTQYF TGTGCCACCAGTGACCCCGGGACTAGCTTAACAGATACGCAGTATTTT
TRBJ1-3 TRBD1 TRBV11-2 once CASSARDRGNTIYF TGTGCCAGCAGCGCCCGGGACAGGGGAAACACCATATATTTT
TRBJ1-6 NA TRBV6-5 NA CASSTTAISSPLHF TGTGCCAGCAGCACTACGGCGATTAGTTCACCCCTCCACTTT
TRBJ2-6 NA TRBV27 NA CASSPSTGANVLTF TGTGCCAGCAGTCCATCCACTGGGGCTAACGTCCTGACTTTC
TRBJ1-1 NA TRBV12-3/TRBV12-4 NA CASSWGRNTEAFF TGTGCCAGCAGTTGGGGCAGGAACACTGAAGCTTTCTTT
TRBJ1-6 NA TRBV5-6 NA CASSFLGPNSPLHF TGTGCCAGCAGCTTCTTGGGGCCAAATTCACCCCTCCACTTT
TRBJ2-2 TRBD1 TRBV3-1/TRBV3-2 once CASSQGTGGSWTGELFF TGTGCCAGCAGCCAGGGGACAGGGGGTTCGTGGACCGGGGAGCTGTTTTTT
TRBJ1-2 TRBD1 TRBV7-2 NA CASSLGTGDNGYTF TGTGCCAGCAGCTTAGGGACAGGGGATAATGGCTACACCTTC
TRBJ1-1 NA TRBV15 NA CATSIRGNTEAFF TGTGCCACCAGCATCAGGGGGAACACTGAAGCTTTCTTT
TRBJ2-3 NA TRBV18 NA CASSPPGEDTQYF TGTGCCAGCTCACCACCGGGAGAAGATACGCAGTATTTT
TRBJ1-2 NA TRBV6-5 NA CASSYLQGTGYTF TGTGCCAGCAGTTACCTACAGGGAACTGGCTACACCTTC
TRBJ2-7 NA TRBV27 NA CASSLSGQKSYEQYF TGTGCCAGCAGTTTATCAGGACAGAAATCTTACGAGCAGTACTTC
TRBJ1-3 NA TRBV6-5 NA CASSTGSSGNTIYF TGTGCCAGCAGTACAGGGAGCTCTGGAAACACCATATATTTT
TRBJ2-3 TRBD1 TRBV5-1 once CASSSSRQGAADTQYF TGCGCCAGCAGCTCTTCCCGACAGGGGGCCGCAGATACGCAGTATTTT
TRBJ2-5 NA TRBV14 NA CASSQQKWYQETQYF TGTGCCAGCAGCCAACAGAAGTGGTACCAAGAGACCCAGTACTTC
TRBJ2-3 TRBD1 TRBV2 NA CASSEDGTGYPDTQYF TGTGCCAGCAGTGAAGATGGGACAGGGTACCCAGATACGCAGTATTTT
TRBJ2-1 NA TRBV29-1 NA CSVAGRRPRDEQFF TGCAGCGTCGCGGGACGGAGGCCACGCGATGAGCAGTTCTTC
TRBJ2-7 TRBD1 TRBV5-4 once CASSLRGQGYEQYF TGTGCCAGCAGCTTGAGGGGACAGGGATACGAGCAGTACTTC
TRBJ2-7 NA TRBV28 NA CASSSPQGVVYPYEQYF TGTGCCAGCAGCTCGCCACAGGGAGTGGTATATCCCTACGAGCAGTACTTC
TRBJ2-1 NA TRBV5-4 NA CASSFKGYNEQFF TGTGCCAGCAGCTTTAAGGGGTACAATGAGCAGTTCTTC
TRBJ2-5 TRBD2 TRBV5-1 NA CASSLLAGGQETQYF TGCGCCAGCAGTCTGCTAGCGGGGGGGCAAGAGACCCAGTACTTC
TRBJ2-6 TRBD1 TRBV6-6 NA CASSLSGQGFSGANVLTF TGTGCCAGCAGTCTCTCGGGACAGGGTTTCTCTGGGGCCAACGTCCTGACTTTC
TRBJ1-3 NA TRBV19 NA CASSPVNGNTIYF TGTGCCAGTAGCCCGGTAAATGGAAACACCATATATTTT
TRBJ2-7 TRBD1 TRBV11-3 NA CASSSRDRTYEQYF TGTGCCAGCAGCTCCCGGGACAGGACCTACGAGCAGTACTTC
TRBJ2-7 TRBD2 TRBV3-1/TRBV3-2 NA CASSQDWTSFDEQYF TGTGCCAGCAGCCAAGATTGGACTAGTTTCGACGAGCAGTACTTC
TRBJ1-2 TRBD1 TRBV6-5 NA CASSWSGTGDYTF TGTGCCAGCAGTTGGTCCGGGACAGGGGACTACACCTTC
TRBJ2-1 TRBD2 TRBV5-4 NA CASSLVASGDYNEQFF TGTGCCAGCAGCTTGGTAGCTAGCGGGGACTACAATGAGCAGTTCTTC
TRBJ1-5 NA TRBV4-1 NA CASSQDPREKGQPQHF TGCGCCAGCAGCCAAGATCCCAGGGAAAAGGGTCAGCCCCAGCATTTT
TRBJ1-2 NA TRBV27 NA CASHSGNRNGYTF TGTGCCAGCCACTCAGGGAATCGGAATGGCTACACCTTC
TRBJ2-3 NA TRBV6-6 NA CASSPLAGGPSTDTQYF TGTGCCAGCAGTCCTCTGGCGGGCGGACCTAGCACAGATACGCAGTATTTT
TRBJ1-1 NA TRBV5-1 NA CASSLNPFRGGNTEAFF TGCGCCAGCAGCTTGAACCCGTTCCGGGGGGGGAACACTGAAGCTTTCTTT
TRBJ1-4 NA TRBV7-9 NA CASSSDTRYEKLFF TGTGCCAGCAGCTCGGACACGAGATATGAAAAACTGTTTTTT
TRBJ1-4 TRBD1 TRBV28 NA CASSLPGQASRKKLFF TGTGCCAGCAGTCTCCCGGGACAGGCCTCCCGGAAAAAACTGTTTTTT
TRBJ1-4 TRBD1 TRBV27 NA CASSLDRGTNEKLFF TGTGCCAGCAGTCTCGACAGGGGAACTAATGAAAAACTGTTTTTT